Described below is a single TCR beta chain sequence and its context. What it recognizes is unknown. The germline gives CDR1 SNHLY, CDR2 FYNNEI. The CDR3 covers 13 residues. V lost 8 bases and J lost 7, with 15 bases in between. The sample comes from a study of CD8 T cells in ankylosing spondylitis. A single record per CDR3 protein comes from TCRdb applying MiXCR to the 5' RACE reads. Of fewer than 250,000 distinct CDR3 sequences detected, 10% to 13% appear once; the ten largest clones hold 2.6%. General study results and limits: A subset of motif variants has previously been described in the synovial fluid and blood of reactive arthritis. Seven to nine highly homologous variants formed a TCR beta motif that appeared characteristic of ankylosing spondylitis blood.

The sequence came from a male donor with ankylosing spondylitis or in good health (not recorded which). The sample comprised blood, either unsorted or a sorted T cell fraction (not recorded which). V is TRBV2 and J is TRBJ2-1, with D tentatively TRBD2 (6 bases). CDR3 sequence reads: CASLWTGLNEQFF. The CDR3 coding sequence is TGTGCCAGCCTATGGACGGGACTGAATGAGCAGTTCTTC.